This TCR beta chain was found in a study of cytomegalovirus exposure and HLA in healthy donors. This table comes from immunoSEQ multiplex PCR, and its TCRdb copy is limited to in-frame clones, with some not included. Among some 180,000 clones listed, roughly 86% were seen once. Trimming removed 8 bases from V and 2 bases from J; junction bases left unmatched: 13. Germline assignment: CDR1 LNHDA and CDR2 SQIVND (reference sequence). The CDR3 is made up of 16 amino acids. This clonotype originated in a man aged 30 to 39 in good health and CMV-seropositive. Material: PBMCs. The rearrangement uses TRBV19 and TRBJ1-2; 8 bases align to TRBD1. The CDR3 nucleotides read TGTGCCAGTCTCCGGGACAGGAGTCTGAAAAACTATGGCTACACCTTC. This encodes CASLRDRSLKNYGYTF.